These 9 T cell receptor beta chains came from one sample sequenced in a study of blood T cells in healthy people across ages. A second roughly 6 to 11 cycle PCR used barcoded and J-beta primers. TCRdb used MiXCR to reprocess the 5' RACE reads, holding one entry per CDR3 protein. The sample gives approximately 1,700,000 distinct CDR3 sequences, approximately 40% of which show up once; roughly 23% is in the top ten. Sequencing was done on a sample of blood. These receptors all stem from a human donor in good health.

This chain links TRBV5-1 with TRBJ2-2; D perhaps matches TRBD1 (6 bases). V shed 0 bases and J shed 2 bases, with 8 bases lying between them. Germline CDR1 reads SGHRS; CDR2 reads YFSETQ. The CDR3 runs to 15 residues. The CDR3 DNA is TGCGCCAGCAGCTTGGGACAGGATAACACCGGGGAGCTGTTTTTT. Amino acid sequence: CASSLGQDNTGELFF.

Turning to this clonotype: One base away lies a much larger clone, so this may be a sequencing read error. The chain links TRBV4-1 to TRBJ2-1, with 11 positions matching TRBD2. The V segment lost 0 bases and the J segment 8 bases; nucleotides outside the gene matches: 6. The CDR3 is 16 residues long. Germline CDR1 reads MGHRA; CDR2 reads YSYEKL. CDR3 coding DNA: TGCGCCAGCAGCCAAGAGGTTAGCGGGGGGGGTTATGAGCAGTTCTTC. It translates to CASSQEVSGGGYEQFF.

A few counts support this clonotype. The rearrangement joins TRBV5-5 to TRBJ1-4; the match to TRBD1 covers 8 bases. Germline CDR1 is SGHKS and CDR2 is YYEKEE (reference sequence). The CDR3 sequence is 15 residues long. Germline trimming cut 0 bases from V and 7 bases from J; bases unmatched to any gene: 5. The CDR3 here is CASSLVAGGGEKLFF. In DNA form, the CDR3 reads TGTGCCAGCAGCTTGGTGGCAGGGGGCGGTGAAAAACTGTTTTTT.

V and J are TRBV4-2 and TRBJ1-2; possible D gene TRBD1, 5 bases. There are 16 residues in the CDR3. Per the germline V gene, CDR1 is LGHNA and CDR2 is YNFKEQ. Trimming cost V 1 base and J 3 bases, with 15 bases left between them. The chain's CDR3 is CASSQVQAQADYGYTF. DNA for the CDR3: TGTGCCAGCAGCCAAGTGCAAGCACAGGCCGACTATGGCTACACCTTC.

This chain links TRBV12-3 or TRBV12-4 with TRBJ2-5; D is possibly TRBD1 (6 bases). This CDR3 is built from 17 residues. Trimming stripped 3 bases from V and 1 base from J, with 18 bases between. Written as DNA, the CDR3 is TGTGCCAGCAGTTTTTTCCTTGGACAGAAGATCCAAGAGACCCAGTACTTC. Amino acids: CASSFFLGQKIQETQYF.

The chain carries TRBV4-1 and TRBJ2-1, with TRBD1 matching 8 bases. Per germline, CDR1 MGHRA and CDR2 YSYEKL. This CDR3 region has 16 residues. V lost 1 base to trimming and J lost 5 bases; unmatched junction nucleotides: 7. DNA for the CDR3: TGCGCCAGCAGCCAAGGACAGGGGATGATGAACAATGAGCAGTTCTTC. Its protein is CASSQGQGMMNNEQFF.

This clonotype was seen only a few times. This chain links TRBV7-3 with TRBJ2-3, with D tentatively TRBD1 (7 bases). Trimming cost V 5 bases and J 5 bases, with 17 bases left between them. CDR3 length equals 15 residues. Germline V CDR1 and CDR2: SGHTA, FQGTGA. The CDR3 sequence is CASSPSLQGGDTQYF. The CDR3 nucleotides read TGTGCCAGCAGCCCCTCCCTCCAGGGGGGAGATACGCAGTATTTT.

In this sample, this clonotype turned up a few times. V usage is TRBV2 and J usage is TRBJ2-3; D possibly corresponds to TRBD2 (6 bases). The CDR3 has 16 residues. V lost 8 bases, J lost 2 bases, and 20 bases lay in between. Germline V CDR1 and CDR2: SNHLY, FYNNEI. CDR3 in DNA: TGTGCCAGCTCCACAAGGACTGGAGGGGACACAGATACGCAGTATTTT. Its protein is CASSTRTGGDTDTQYF.

V usage is TRBV12-3 or TRBV12-4 and J usage is TRBJ1-2, with 11 positions matching TRBD1. This CDR3 comprises 20 residues. J gave up 4 bases and V 2 bases, and 18 bases lay outside the gene matches. The CDR3 is CASSLTPPGTGGKSAYGYTF. DNA for the CDR3: TGTGCCAGCAGTTTAACCCCTCCCGGGACAGGGGGTAAATCCGCCTATGGCTACACCTTC.